The sequence of this TCR beta chain was determined in a study of shared clonotypes between healthy human individuals. Sequencing used immunoSEQ multiplex PCR; TCRdb keeps in-frame clones, though not all of them. The data show 2 million to 3 million clones, over 85% seen once. Losses at the gene ends were 4 bases for V and 5 bases for J; bases not matched to a gene: 6. CDR1 and CDR2 from the germline V gene are SGDLS and YYNGEE. This CDR3 is built from 14 residues. Sample: naive CD4+ T cells from PBMCs. Subset described: CD45RA+ positively selected. This TCR was recovered from a young man in good health. Some clones in this sample may be carry-over from other donors' samples. The V and J genes are TRBV9 and TRBJ1-2, with 9 nucleotides matching TRBD1. This chain's CDR3 is CASSRPGTGYGYTF. The CDR3 bases are TGTGCCAGCAGCCGACCCGGGACAGGGTATGGCTACACCTTC.